Below, 14 T cell receptor beta chains from the same sample are listed, as sequenced in a study of blood T cells in healthy people across ages. A J-beta primer mix and a sample-barcoded 5' primer were used in a second PCR of roughly 7 to 12 cycles. TCRdb re-derived calls from the 5' RACE reads in MiXCR, one entry per CDR3 protein. The data show about 1.5 million distinct CDR3 sequences, 35% to 45% seen once. The sequenced sample was blood. These receptors were collected from a woman between 18 and 30 years old in good health.

This chain connects TRBV25-1 to TRBJ2-3, with D unresolved. In germline, CDR1 is MGHDK, CDR2 SYGVNS. With 2 bases removed from V and 2 bases from J, the gap between germline ends came to 11 bases. The CDR3 has 15 residues. This CDR3 reads CASSEQDYYTDTQYF. The CDR3 DNA reads as TGTGCCAGCAGTGAACAGGATTATTACACAGATACGCAGTATTTT.

CDR3 sequence: CASSLKDRGSNEQFF. CDR3 coding DNA: TGTGCCAGCAGCCTTAAGGACAGGGGGTCCAATGAGCAGTTCTTC. J is TRBJ2-1 and V is TRBV3-1, with 10 positions matching TRBD1. The CDR3 contains 15 residues. The junction had 6 bases not matched to a gene; V was cut back by 4 bases and J by 6 bases. Germline CDR1 LGHDT, CDR2 YNNKEL (reference sequence).

In this sample, this clonotype turned up a few times. V is TRBV29-1 and J is TRBJ2-1; perhaps D is TRBD1 or TRBD2 (5 bases each). CDR1 SQVTM and CDR2 ANQGSEA come from the germline V gene. The CDR3 totals 11 residues. Trimming took 7 bases from V and 8 from J, leaving 12 bases between them. CDR3 bases: TGCAGCGGGGGGAACATGGATGAGCAGTTCTTC. This encodes CSGGNMDEQFF.

This clonotype came up a few times. The genes are TRBV14 and TRBJ1-2; D gene uncertain. Trimming pared 1 base from V and 4 bases from J, leaving 16 bases between. The CDR3 is made up of 16 amino acids. Germline V gene data show CDR1 as SGHDN and CDR2 as FVKESK. CDR3 region: CASSQVGASPLYGYTF. For the CDR3, the DNA is TGTGCCAGCAGCCAAGTCGGCGCAAGCCCCCTCTATGGCTACACCTTC.

V usage is TRBV30 and J usage is TRBJ1-5; D is undetermined. The ends were cut back, 2 bases at V and 0 bases at J, with 5 bases in the middle. The length of the CDR3 is 13 residues. Germline V gene sequence: CDR1 GTSNPN, CDR2 SVGIG (reference sequence). DNA of the CDR3: TGTGCCTGGAGTTTTTATAGCAATCAGCCCCAGCATTTT. It is translated as CAWSFYSNQPQHF. The whole variable domain, filled in from reference TRBV30 and TRBJ1-5, reads SQTIHQWPATLVQPVGSPLSLECTVEGTSNPNLYWYRQAAGRGLQLLFYSVGIGQISSEVPQNLSASRPQDRQFILSSKKLLLSDSGFYLCAWSFYSNQPQHFGDGTRLSIL.

The chain recombines TRBV7-2 with TRBJ1-2, with unresolved D. Germline CDR1 and CDR2: SGHTA and FQGNSA. With 1 base removed from V and 8 bases from J, the gap between germline ends came to 14 bases. There are 14 residues in the CDR3. The CDR3 protein is CASSLGGESRGYTF. The CDR3 nucleotides read TGTGCCAGCAGCTTAGGGGGAGAGTCTAGGGGCTACACCTTC.

This clonotype occurred a few times. This chain uses TRBV7-2 with TRBJ1-2; no firm D call. This CDR3 comprises 13 residues. CDR1 and CDR2 from the germline V gene are SGHTA and FQGNSA. Trimming shortened V by 5 bases and J by 2 bases, and 9 bases separated the two germline ends. The CDR3 DNA follows: TGTGCCAGCAGCATCGACGGGAACTATGGCTACACCTTC. This gives the protein CASSIDGNYGYTF.

In the case of this clonotype: This may be a read error: a much more frequent sequence differs by one nucleotide. The chain is built from TRBV7-3 and TRBJ1-1; no clear D. This CDR3 region has 13 residues. Trimming removed 5 bases from V and 0 bases from J, with 7 bases in between. Per germline, CDR1 SGHTA and CDR2 FQGTGA. This CDR3 is CASSKQMNTEAFF. CDR3 bases: TGTGCCAGCAGCAAACAAATGAACACTGAAGCTTTCTTT.

This clonotype has a handful of counts. V is TRBV7-9 and J is TRBJ2-4; unclear D gene. Trimming removed 0 bases from V and 0 bases from J, with 6 bases in between. The CDR3 contains 15 residues. In germline, CDR1 is SEHNR, CDR2 FQNEAQ (reference sequence). The CDR3 DNA is TGTGCCAGCAGCTTAGCGGATTTAGCCAAAAACATTCAGTACTTC. Translation gives CASSLADLAKNIQYF.

This clonotype was seen a single time. The chain employs TRBV7-9 and TRBJ1-1; the D gene is possibly TRBD1 (5 bases). Germline CDR1 SEHNR, CDR2 FQNEAQ (reference sequence). V lost 5 bases and J 3 bases, leaving 13 bases between the germline ends. The CDR3 extends over 14 amino acids. The CDR3, as DNA: TGTGCCAGCAGCCCCCCGGCAGGGCACACTGAAGCTTTCTTT. Its translation is CASSPPAGHTEAFF. Using reference TRBV7-9 and TRBJ1-1 for the parts outside the CDR3, the full variable domain is DTGVSQNPRHKITKRGQNVTFRCDPISEHNRLYWYRQTLGQGPEFLTYFQNEAQLEKSRLLSDRFSAERPKGSFSTLEIQRTEQGDSAMYLCASSPPAGHTEAFFGQGTRLTVV.

This clonotype was counted a few times. This sequence joins TRBV2 and TRBJ2-7; tentatively, D is TRBD1 (6 bases). CDR3 length equals 14 residues. Germline V lookup: CDR1 SNHLY, CDR2 FYNNEI. V gave up 3 bases and J gave up 7 bases, with 16 bases separating them. CDR3 region: CASSEVRSQGEQYF. The CDR3, as DNA: TGTGCCAGCAGTGAGGTCAGAAGCCAGGGGGAGCAGTACTTC.

The chain uses TRBV29-1 and TRBJ2-4; 7 bases fit TRBD1. The V and J ends lost 7 bases and 3 bases, in that order; junction bases with no gene match: 15. Germline values: CDR1 SQVTM, CDR2 ANQGSEA. The CDR3 length is 16 residues. CDR3 nucleotides: TGCAGCGCCCTCGGGCCCAGGGGGTATGGCAAAAACATTCAGTACTTC. Its translation is CSALGPRGYGKNIQYF.

The chain couples TRBV4-2 to TRBJ1-2; 11 bases align to TRBD1. V trimming: 4 bases; J trimming: 7 bases; junction bases outside the gene matches: 11. CDR1 LGHNA and CDR2 YNFKEQ come from the germline V gene. The CDR3 has 16 amino acids. The CDR3 region has the DNA TGTGCCAGCAGCCGGATACCCGGGACAGGGGGTACTGGCTACACCTTC. As protein: CASSRIPGTGGTGYTF.

Details on this clonotype: Being one base from a much bigger clone, this may be a read error. This chain joins TRBV6-4 and TRBJ2-3; tentatively, D is TRBD2 (5 bases). The CDR3 sequence is 14 residues long. Germline CDR1 reads MRHNA; CDR2 reads SNTAGT. This chain's CDR3 is CASSEEDDTETQYF. The CDR3 DNA reads TGTGCCAGCAGTGAGGAGGACGACACAGAAACGCAGTATTTT.